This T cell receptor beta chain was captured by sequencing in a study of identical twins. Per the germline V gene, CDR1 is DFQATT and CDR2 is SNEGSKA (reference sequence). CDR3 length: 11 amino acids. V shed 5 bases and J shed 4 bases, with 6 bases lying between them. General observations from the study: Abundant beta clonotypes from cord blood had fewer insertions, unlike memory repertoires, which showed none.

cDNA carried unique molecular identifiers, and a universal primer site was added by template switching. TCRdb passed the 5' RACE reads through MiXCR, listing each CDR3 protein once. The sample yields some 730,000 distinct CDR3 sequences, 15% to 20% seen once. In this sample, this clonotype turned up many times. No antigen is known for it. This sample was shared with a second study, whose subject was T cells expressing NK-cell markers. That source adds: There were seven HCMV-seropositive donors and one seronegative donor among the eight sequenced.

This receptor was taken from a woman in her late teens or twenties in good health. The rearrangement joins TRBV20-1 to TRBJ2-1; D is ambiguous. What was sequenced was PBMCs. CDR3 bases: TGCAGTGCTCGACTTTACAATGAGCAGTTCTTC. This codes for CSARLYNEQFF.